The 20 T cell receptor beta chains reported below all come from one sample, sequenced in a study of PD-L1 blockade in urothelial cancer (dated by TCRdb to 2016 to 2017). The library was made by the immunoSEQ multiplex PCR assay. Held by TCRdb, this immuneACCESS table contains in-frame sequences only and omits some clones. Under half of the omission traces to an unresolved V gene where checked; the cause of the rest is unknown. Within this sample are 30,000 or so clones, with 80% to 85% of them counted one time only. The ten largest clones add up to approximately 2.2% of the sample. Sample: PBMCs, taken around atezolizumab (anti-PD-L1) treatment. Source of these receptors: a man aged 50 to 60 with urothelial cancer.

The V call is TRBV19, the J call TRBJ2-5; TRBD2 might be the D (6 bases). The CDR3 loop spans 10 amino acids. Germline V gene data show CDR1 as LNHDA and CDR2 as SQIVND (reference sequence). Between the trimmed V and J ends, which lost 11 bases and 4 bases, there was a span of 8 bases. This CDR3 reads CASGVETQYF. The CDR3 coding sequence is TGTGCCTCGGGAGTAGAGACCCAGTACTTC.

The chain links TRBV19 to TRBJ1-5; possibly TRBD1 for D (6 bases). CDR1 is LNHDA and CDR2 is SQIVND in the germline V gene (reference sequence). The CDR3 loop spans 14 amino acids. Trimming removed 8 bases at V and 7 bases at J, with 18 bases between. DNA for the CDR3: TGTGCCAGTCAGGGGCCGCTGAACAAACAGCCCCAGCATTTT. Amino acid sequence: CASQGPLNKQPQHF.

J is TRBJ1-1 and V is TRBV28; no definite D call. Trimming removed 5 bases at V and 0 bases at J, with 10 bases between. CDR1 and CDR2 (germline): MDHEN, SYDVKM. CDR3 size: 14 residues. The CDR3 sequence is CASSIVSMNTEAFF. DNA of the CDR3: TGTGCCAGCAGTATTGTGTCCATGAACACTGAAGCTTTCTTT.

V gene TRBV28 combines with J gene TRBJ1-3, with TRBD1 as a possible D gene (6 bases). The CDR3 covers 13 residues. From germline, CDR1 is MDHEN and CDR2 SYDVKM. The V end was cut by 9 bases, the J end by 4 bases, with 13 bases between. CDR3 loop: CASNRAEGNTIYF. In nucleotides, the CDR3 is TGTGCCAGTAACAGGGCCGAGGGAAACACCATATATTTT.

The chain carries TRBV10-2 and TRBJ1-5, with D possibly TRBD1 on 5 matching bases. The CDR3 spans 13 residues. Germline loops: CDR1 WSHSY, CDR2 SAAADI. Trimming took 5 bases from V and 12 from J, leaving 17 bases between them. The CDR3 reads CASSTDSWGNQHF. The CDR3 bases are TGCGCCAGCAGTACTGACAGCTGGGGTAACCAGCATTTT.

The V call is TRBV30, the J call TRBJ1-1, with D maybe TRBD1 (5 bases). The germline CDR1 and CDR2 sequences are GTSNPN and SVGIG (reference sequence). The CDR3 loop spans 12 amino acids. Trimming took 0 bases from V and 6 from J, leaving 8 bases between them. CDR3 amino acids: CAWSVQAAEAFF. The DNA for the CDR3 is TGTGCCTGGAGTGTACAGGCCGCTGAAGCTTTCTTT.

This chain connects TRBV5-1 to TRBJ1-2; 7 bases map to TRBD1. There are 12 residues in the CDR3. From germline, CDR1 is SGHRS and CDR2 YFSETQ. V dropped 8 bases and J dropped 2; count of bases not matched to a gene: 3. The CDR3 DNA reads TGCGCCAGTACACAGGGGAACTATGGCTACACCTTC. Its protein product is CASTQGNYGYTF.

The rearrangement links TRBV27 to TRBJ2-7; 7 bases fit TRBD2. The V gene's germline CDR1 is MNHEY and CDR2 SMNVEV (reference sequence). This CDR3 has 13 residues. V trimming: 7 bases; J trimming: 0 bases; junction bases outside the gene matches: 3. This chain's CDR3 is CASNGGDSYEQYF. For the CDR3, the DNA is TGTGCCAGCAATGGGGGGGACTCCTACGAGCAGTACTTC.

V is TRBV10-3 and J is TRBJ2-2; a weak D match, TRBD2 (5 bases). Germline CDR1 and CDR2: ENHRY and SYGVKD. V lost 0 bases, J lost 4 bases, and 15 bases lay in between. The CDR3 loop spans 17 amino acids. The chain's CDR3 is CAISESLAAAVTGELFF. The CDR3 DNA is TGTGCCATCAGTGAGTCTTTGGCAGCGGCAGTCACCGGGGAGCTGTTTTTT.

Only one count was recorded for this clone. V usage is TRBV6-6 and J usage is TRBJ1-5; 9 nucleotides match TRBD1. The CDR3 has 14 residues. The junction had 5 bases not matched to a gene; V was cut back by 5 bases and J by 6 bases. Looked up from germline, CDR1 is MNHNY and CDR2 is SVGAGI (reference sequence). This CDR3 reads CASSRQGEGQPQHF. The DNA of the CDR3 is TGTGCCAGCAGTAGACAGGGGGAAGGTCAGCCCCAGCATTTT.

The chain joins TRBV25-1 to TRBJ2-1; 12 positions agree with TRBD2. The CDR3 sequence is 15 residues long. J gave up 12 bases and V 3 bases, and 9 bases lay outside the gene matches. Germline loops: CDR1 MGHDK, CDR2 SYGVNS. CDR3 sequence: CASSDLAGGPIGQFF. CDR3 coding DNA: TGTGCCAGCAGTGATCTAGCGGGAGGGCCAATCGGGCAGTTCTTC.

The chain couples TRBV6-5 to TRBJ1-1, with D possibly matching TRBD1 (5 bases). CDR1 and CDR2 from the germline V gene are MNHEY and SVGAGI. CDR3 length: 16 amino acids. Trimming removed 0 bases from V and 4 bases from J, with 15 bases in between. CDR3 region: CASSYSIGAGPTEAFF. In nucleotides, the CDR3 is TGTGCCAGCAGTTACTCGATAGGGGCAGGGCCCACTGAAGCTTTCTTT.

The CDR3 coding sequence is TGTGCCAGTAGTATCTTAGCGAACACCGGGGAGCTGTTTTTT. Translation gives CASSILANTGELFF. The rearrangement links TRBV19 to TRBJ2-2; D is uncertain. The CDR3 has 14 residues. The V gene lost 3 bases and the J gene lost 0 bases, with 5 bases spanning the gap. The germline V gene encodes CDR1 LNHDA and CDR2 SQIVND (reference sequence). Combining the CDR3 with reference TRBV19 and TRBJ2-2 gives the whole variable domain DGGITQSPKYLFRKEGQNVTLSCEQNLNHDAMYWYRQDPGQGLRLIYYSQIVNDFQKGDIAEGYSVSREKKESFPLTVTSAQKNPTAFYLCASSILANTGELFFGEGSRLTVL.

J is TRBJ2-1 and V is TRBV27; TRBD2 matches at 7 bases. The CDR3 has 15 residues. The germline CDR1 and CDR2 sequences are MNHEY and SMNVEV (reference sequence). With V trimmed by 5 bases and J by 3 bases, 7 bases remained unmatched. The CDR3 sequence: CASSPAWGGYNEQFF. In nucleotides, the CDR3 is TGTGCCAGCAGTCCCGCCTGGGGGGGCTACAATGAGCAGTTCTTC.

The chain recombines TRBV6-6 with TRBJ2-3; D may be TRBD1 (5 bases). CDR3 size: 16 residues. The germline V gene encodes CDR1 MNHNY and CDR2 SVGAGI (reference sequence). V was shortened by 4 bases and J by 1 base, with 15 bases between the two germline ends. DNA of the CDR3: TGTGCCAGCAGTTCCCCGAAGGGGCTCGGCACAGATACGCAGTATTTT. Encoded protein: CASSSPKGLGTDTQYF.

This clone was recorded once. This sequence joins TRBV2 and TRBJ1-4; D may be TRBD1 (6 bases). Germline V gives CDR1 SNHLY, CDR2 FYNNEI. This CDR3 has 13 amino acids. The V end lost 6 bases, the J end lost 8 bases, and 13 bases lay between the germline ends. The CDR3 DNA is TGTGCCAGCAGAGTTTCGAGGGGGGAAAAACTGTTTTTT. Translated, it gives CASRVSRGEKLFF.

The rearrangement joins TRBV19 to TRBJ1-3; 8 nucleotides align to TRBD1. The germline CDR1 and CDR2 sequences are LNHDA and SQIVND (reference sequence). V lost 11 bases and J lost 0; bases outside the gene matches: 15. There are 17 residues in the CDR3. CDR3 sequence (DNA): TGTGCCGCCCGGGGCAGGGGGCACCGATACTCTGGAAACACCATATATTTT. It translates to CAARGRGHRYSGNTIYF.

This sequence joins TRBV11-2 and TRBJ2-7, with 8 bases lining up with TRBD1. This CDR3 is 15 amino acids long. Trimming removed 1 base from V and 1 base from J; junction bases left unmatched: 3. Germline lookup yields CDR1 SGHAT and CDR2 FQNNGV. CDR3 DNA: TGTGCCAGCAGCTTAGGTGGGACAGGATCCTACGAGCAGTACTTC. Its translation is CASSLGGTGSYEQYF. The whole variable domain, filled in from reference TRBV11-2 and TRBJ2-7, reads EAGVAQSPRYKIIEKRQSVAFWCNPISGHATLYWYQQILGQGPKLLIQFQNNGVVDDSQLPKDRFSAERLKGVDSTLKIQPAKLEDSAVYLCASSLGGTGSYEQYFGPGTRLTVT.

In DNA, the CDR3 is TGTGCCAGCAGTTCCGAGAGACAGGGCTACGAGCAGTACGTC. It translates to CASSSERQGYEQYV. The V call is TRBV28, the J call TRBJ2-7, with TRBD1 matching 7 bases. The CDR3 is 14 amino acids. Germline trimming cut 4 bases from V and 3 bases from J; bases unmatched to any gene: 6. Germline loops: CDR1 MDHEN, CDR2 SYDVKM.

V gene TRBV6-5 combines with J gene TRBJ2-3; D gene unclear. V shed 0 bases and J shed 1 base, with 11 bases lying between them. The V gene's germline CDR1 is MNHEY and CDR2 SVGAGI. The CDR3 is 16 residues long. CDR3 in amino acids: CASSYSGQSGTDTQYF. The CDR3 nucleotides read TGTGCCAGCAGTTACTCTGGGCAGTCCGGCACAGATACGCAGTATTTT.